A selection of T cell receptor beta chains follows, all from one sample in a study of T-cell memory formation after mild COVID-19. TCRdb used MiXCR to reprocess the 5' RACE reads, holding one entry per CDR3 protein. The sample gives under 600,000 distinct CDR3 sequences, 20% to 25% of which show up once; 7% to 9% is in the top ten. Sequenced sample: PBMCs or a T cell subset sorted from them (not recorded which). All receptors derive from an adult woman who had mild COVID-19 (a few samples of this study predate the infection). Cell type and time point are not known. The CDR3 runs from the conserved cysteine through the conserved F or W. A D gene is named only where the DNA matches it firmly. Rows may omit the clone size; those that give it use once, few, many or a size class.

NA	TRBV6-5	NA	TRBJ2-7	TGTGCCAGCAGGGAGTCCAGGGGAGACTCCTACGAGCAGTACTTC	CASRESRGDSYEQYF
NA	TRBV14	NA	TRBJ2-5	TGTGCCAGCAGCCACGCCCAAGAGACCCAGTACTTC	CASSHAQETQYF
few	TRBV12-3/TRBV12-4	NA	TRBJ1-2	TGTGCCAGCAGCCCTCTGGTCTATGGCTACACCTTC	CASSPLVYGYTF
NA	TRBV4-1	TRBD2	TRBJ2-3	TGCGCCAGCAGCCAGAGTCTAGCGGGGGGGACAGATACGCAGTATTTT	CASSQSLAGGTDTQYF
few	TRBV6-6	NA	TRBJ2-3	TGTGCCAGCAGGACCGGCGGGAACACAGATACGCAGTATTTT	CASRTGGNTDTQYF
few	TRBV12-3/TRBV12-4	NA	TRBJ1-6	TGTGCCAGCAGTTCCAGTGGTTATAATTCACCCCTCCACTTT	CASSSSGYNSPLHF
NA	TRBV29-1	TRBD2	TRBJ2-3	TGCAGCGTTGGGAGCCTAGCGGGGTTCACAGATACGCAGTATTTT	CSVGSLAGFTDTQYF
NA	TRBV7-2	NA	TRBJ2-3	TGTGCCAGCAGCTTACTTGACTGGCTCACAGATACGCAGTATTTT	CASSLLDWLTDTQYF
NA	TRBV4-3	TRBD1	TRBJ2-5	TGCGCCAGCAGCCACCAGGGGGCATGGGAGACCCAGTACTTC	CASSHQGAWETQYF
few	TRBV5-6	TRBD1	TRBJ1-5	TGTGCCAGCAGCTTGAAGGACAGGAGCAATCAGCCCCAGCATTTT	CASSLKDRSNQPQHF
many	TRBV7-6	TRBD2	TRBJ2-1	TGTGCCAGCAGCAGCGGGAGCTCCTACAATGAGCAGTTCTTC	CASSSGSSYNEQFF
NA	TRBV7-9	NA	TRBJ2-3	TGTGCCAGCAGCTCGACACAGGGGAGGACAGATACGCAGTATTTT	CASSSTQGRTDTQYF
NA	TRBV11-3	TRBD1	TRBJ2-7	TGTGCCAGCAGCCCCAGGCCAGGGGGTTCCTACGAGCAGTACTTC	CASSPRPGGSYEQYF
NA	TRBV12-3/TRBV12-4	TRBD2	TRBJ2-3	TGTGCCAGCAGTTCGGGGACTAGCGGGAGGTTGGCAGATACGCAGTATTTT	CASSSGTSGRLADTQYF
few	TRBV19	TRBD2	TRBJ2-5	TGTGCCAGTAGTATAGATGGAGCGGGAGAGGAGACCCAGTACTTC	CASSIDGAGEETQYF
NA	TRBV18	TRBD2	TRBJ2-2	TGTGCCAGCTCACCACCCAGCGGGGGGGCTAACACCGGGGAGCTGTTTTTT	CASSPPSGGANTGELFF
NA	TRBV6-5	NA	TRBJ1-2	TGTGCCAGCAGTAGAGGACAGCATCAGGGCTACACCTTC	CASSRGQHQGYTF
NA	TRBV29-1	NA	TRBJ2-5	TGCAGCGTTGAGGCCCATCCTGGGGAGAGCCAGTACTTC	CSVEAHPGESQYF
NA	TRBV25-1	NA	TRBJ2-3	TGTGCCAGCAGTGAAGGCGGCAGGGTGGGCACAGATACGCAGTATTTT	CASSEGGRVGTDTQYF
NA	TRBV12-3/TRBV12-4	NA	TRBJ1-1	TGTGCCAGCACCACTCTCCATCGGGGGTCGGCTGAAGCTTTCTTT	CASTTLHRGSAEAFF
NA	TRBV19	TRBD1	TRBJ2-4	TGTGCCAGTAGCCAAGGACAGGGTAGAATTCAGTACTTC	CASSQGQGRIQYF
NA	TRBV7-2	NA	TRBJ1-2	TGTGCCAGCAGTCCCATAGCATCCGGCAGCCTGAGGTATGGCTACACCTTC	CASSPIASGSLRYGYTF
NA	TRBV7-9	TRBD1	TRBJ2-1	TGTGCCAGCAGCCCCGGGACAGGGGGCTGGAATGAGCAGTTCTTC	CASSPGTGGWNEQFF
once	TRBV14	NA	TRBJ2-1	TGTGCCAGCAGCCAAGATCGCCTGTCACCCTCCTACAATGAGCAGTTCTTC	CASSQDRLSPSYNEQFF
few	TRBV20-1	NA	TRBJ2-5	TGCAGTGCTCACAGTCAAGAGACCCAGTACTTC	CSAHSQETQYF
NA	TRBV5-1	TRBD1	TRBJ1-1	TGCGCCAGCAGCTTCCGGCAGGGGGGACTCATGAACACTGAAGCTTTCTTT	CASSFRQGGLMNTEAFF
once	TRBV12-3/TRBV12-4	NA	TRBJ2-3	TGTGCCAGCAGCCCAAGCTCTCTCGATACGAAGTATTTT	CASSPSSLDTKYF
few	TRBV6-2/TRBV6-3	NA	TRBJ1-2	TGTGCCAGCAGTTACTTTCTCTGGGGGGGATCCTATGGCTACACCTTC	CASSYFLWGGSYGYTF
NA	TRBV5-1	NA	TRBJ1-2	TGCGCCAGCAGCTGGCACCGTGACAGCTACTATGGCTACACCTTC	CASSWHRDSYYGYTF